Listed here are 8 T cell receptor beta chains from one sample, sequenced in a study of cytomegalovirus exposure and HLA in healthy donors. Sequenced by immunoSEQ multiplex PCR; TCRdb stores in-frame clones only, minus some. The sample lists more than 95,000 clones; about 91% were seen once. Sequenced material: PBMCs. The source is a woman aged 18-29 years in good health and CMV-seronegative.

The J gene is TRBJ1-6, the V gene TRBV30; 9 bases line up with TRBD1. Trimming at V came to 2 bases and at J to 7 bases, leaving 9 bases not matched to a gene. Germline values: CDR1 GTSNPN, CDR2 SVGIG (reference sequence). The CDR3 is made up of 16 amino acids. The CDR3 DNA reads as TGTGCCTGGAGTCTTGATCGGACAGGGGCCAATTCACCCCTCCACTTT. Protein product: CAWSLDRTGANSPLHF.

The gene calls are TRBV19 and TRBJ1-1, with D possibly TRBD1 on 5 matching bases. The CDR3 runs 14 residues. Trimming pared 5 bases from V and 1 base from J, leaving 11 bases between. Germline V gene lookup returns CDR1 LNHDA and CDR2 SQIVND (reference sequence). CDR3 sequence (DNA): TGTGCCAGTAGTGGGTTCAGGGAGAACACTGAAGCTTTCTTT. This encodes CASSGFRENTEAFF.

The rearrangement joins TRBV4-2 to TRBJ1-1; TRBD1 is a possible D gene (5 bases). Deletions cut 1 base from V and 6 bases from J, with 9 bases between. Per the germline V gene, CDR1 is LGHNA and CDR2 is YNFKEQ. The CDR3 spans 13 residues. The DNA for the CDR3 is TGTGCCAGCAGCCAAGGGAAGGGGTCTGAAGCTTTCTTT. Encoded protein: CASSQGKGSEAFF.

The rearrangement links TRBV28 to TRBJ1-2, with 8 bases matching TRBD1. The J segment lost 3 bases and the V segment lost 4 bases, leaving 16 bases of the junction unmatched. Germline CDR1 MDHEN, CDR2 SYDVKM. There are 18 residues in the CDR3. CDR3 in amino acids: CASSSHRGRGPFDYGYTF. The DNA for the CDR3 is TGTGCCAGCAGTTCCCACAGGGGCAGGGGGCCATTCGACTATGGCTACACCTTC.

The chain links TRBV13 to TRBJ2-3; weak D call: TRBD1 (6 bases). Germline V gene data show CDR1 as PRHDT and CDR2 as FYEKMQ (reference sequence). The CDR3 totals 16 residues. V was trimmed by 0 bases and J by 4 bases, leaving 14 bases between them. The CDR3 bases are TGTGCCAGCAGCTTAGGCCGGCAGGGGTTCGCAGATACGCAGTATTTT. Translating gives CASSLGRQGFADTQYF.

The count of this clone is one. This chain uses TRBV2 with TRBJ2-7; 9 bases align to TRBD1. V was clipped by 7 bases and J by 2 bases; unmatched bases: 18. Germline CDR1 SNHLY, CDR2 FYNNEI. This CDR3 is built from 18 residues. CDR3 sequence reads: CASTLPGQGYHMTYEQYV. The CDR3, as DNA: TGTGCCAGCACGCTACCGGGACAGGGCTATCATATGACCTACGAGCAGTACGTC.

The genes are TRBV5-1 and TRBJ1-2, with 9 bases aligning to TRBD1. V was clipped by 4 bases and J by 6 bases; unmatched bases: 13. Germline lookup yields CDR1 SGHRS and CDR2 YFSETQ. The CDR3 is made up of 16 amino acids. CDR3 coding DNA: TGCGCCAGCAGCCCGATAGGGACAGGGAGAGAGGATGGCTACACCTTC. Translation: CASSPIGTGREDGYTF.

This chain links TRBV11-3 with TRBJ2-5; 7 positions match TRBD2. Germline CDR1 is SGHNT and CDR2 is YENEEA. The junction had 6 bases not matched to a gene; V was cut back by 1 base and J by 4 bases. The CDR3 is 15 residues long. CDR3 protein: CASSLGRTRGETQYF. For the CDR3, the DNA is TGTGCCAGCAGCTTAGGACGGACTAGGGGAGAGACCCAGTACTTC.